This TCR beta chain was identified during a study of CD4 and CD8 cells across lung adenocarcinoma regions. Donors had localized lung adenocarcinoma, a non-small cell lung cancer. From the PCR reads, TCRdb called clonotypes with MiXCR, one entry per CDR3 protein. The sample lists some 20,000 distinct CDR3 sequences, 54% occurring once. CDR1 is MGHRA and CDR2 is YSYEKL in the germline V gene. The CDR3 is 15 amino acids. Input material: CD8+ T cells from the center of a lung tumor. The genes are TRBV4-1 and TRBJ2-3, with D possibly TRBD1 on 6 matching bases. This receptor was obtained from a female donor with lung adenocarcinoma. The CD4 and CD8 labels of this study may be unreliable. CDR3 coding DNA: TGCGGCAGGGGCCAAGCTCTCTGTGGCACAGATACGCAGTATTTT. The encoded protein is CGRGQALCGTDTQYF.